This is a list of T cell receptor beta chains from one sample in a study of cytomegalovirus exposure and HLA in healthy donors. Assay: immunoSEQ multiplex PCR; the TCRdb copy retains only in-frame clones and omits some. This table holds around 150,000 clones, approximately 79% found once. Sequencing was carried out using PBMCs. These receptors originate from a man aged 35 to 55 in good health and CMV-seropositive. Both conserved end residues are part of each CDR3. The order of the fields is CDR3 DNA, CDR3 protein, clone size, D gene, J gene, V gene. D genes are given only for firm matches. The size entry is marked missing in some rows and otherwise reads once, few, many or a size class.

CDR3 DNA: TGTGCCAGCTCACCCATGGACAACGCTGAGCAGTACTTC; CDR3 protein: CASSPMDNAEQYF; clone size: .; D gene: .; J gene: TRBJ2-7; V gene: TRBV18
CDR3 DNA: TGTGCCAGCAGCTTAGTGTCCAGGGCTGCTACCTACGAGCAGTACTTC; CDR3 protein: CASSLVSRAATYEQYF; clone size: .; D gene: .; J gene: TRBJ2-7; V gene: TRBV7-9
CDR3 DNA: TGCAGCGGGTCACCGACAGGAGAGGGTGAAAAACTGTTTTTT; CDR3 protein: CSGSPTGEGEKLFF; clone size: .; D gene: .; J gene: TRBJ1-4; V gene: TRBV29-1
CDR3 DNA: TGTGCCAGCAGCATTACTAGCGGTGGGACAGATACGCAGTATTTT; CDR3 protein: CASSITSGGTDTQYF; clone size: few; D gene: TRBD2; J gene: TRBJ2-3; V gene: TRBV5-8
CDR3 DNA: TGTGCCAGCAGCCCCGCAGTTAGCAATCAGCCCCAGCATTTT; CDR3 protein: CASSPAVSNQPQHF; clone size: .; D gene: .; J gene: TRBJ1-5; V gene: TRBV6-5
CDR3 DNA: TGTGCCAGCAGCGTAGAAGGACTAGCGGTCACAGATACGCAGTATTTT; CDR3 protein: CASSVEGLAVTDTQYF; clone size: .; D gene: TRBD2; J gene: TRBJ2-3; V gene: TRBV9
CDR3 DNA: TGTGCCAGCAGTGCACGACAGGGGGCAAATGAGCAGTTCTTC; CDR3 protein: CASSARQGANEQFF; clone size: .; D gene: TRBD1; J gene: TRBJ2-1; V gene: TRBV6-5
CDR3 DNA: TGTGCCAGCAGCCGCGTGCACGGGTATGAAAAACTGTTTTTT; CDR3 protein: CASSRVHGYEKLFF; clone size: .; D gene: .; J gene: TRBJ1-4; V gene: TRBV7-2
CDR3 DNA: TGTGCCAGCAGCCCCCACGGGAACACCATATATTTT; CDR3 protein: CASSPHGNTIYF; clone size: many; D gene: .; J gene: TRBJ1-3; V gene: TRBV7-8
CDR3 DNA: TGTGCCAGCAGCCCTCAGAGTAGCGGGAGCATTTACTACAATGAGCAGTTCTTC; CDR3 protein: CASSPQSSGSIYYNEQFF; clone size: .; D gene: TRBD2; J gene: TRBJ2-1; V gene: TRBV2
CDR3 DNA: TGTGCCAGTATGGGCAGGGGTGTGCTAGGGGGCTACACCTTC; CDR3 protein: CASMGRGVLGGYTF; clone size: once; D gene: .; J gene: TRBJ1-2; V gene: TRBV19
CDR3 DNA: TGCGCCAGCAGCTTGGCCGGGGTTGCCCAAGAGACCCAGTACTTC; CDR3 protein: CASSLAGVAQETQYF; clone size: few; D gene: .; J gene: TRBJ2-5; V gene: TRBV5-1
CDR3 DNA: TGTGCCAGCAGTCCACAAACAGGGTCCCAGCCCCAGCATTTT; CDR3 protein: CASSPQTGSQPQHF; clone size: few; D gene: .; J gene: TRBJ1-5; V gene: TRBV28
CDR3 DNA: TGTGCCAGCAGCTACGTTAGAGAAAAACTGTTTTTT; CDR3 protein: CASSYVREKLFF; clone size: .; D gene: .; J gene: TRBJ1-4; V gene: TRBV7-9
CDR3 DNA: TGTGCCAGCTCACCGGGACAAGATAATTCACCCCTCCACTTT; CDR3 protein: CASSPGQDNSPLHF; clone size: .; D gene: .; J gene: TRBJ1-6; V gene: TRBV18
CDR3 DNA: TGTGCCAGCAGCTCCGGTAGACTAGGAGTAGAGACCCAGTACTTC; CDR3 protein: CASSSGRLGVETQYF; clone size: few; D gene: .; J gene: TRBJ2-5; V gene: TRBV7-9
CDR3 DNA: TGTGCCAGCATCGAGGCGGGAGGGCCAAACAATGAGCAGTTCTTC; CDR3 protein: CASIEAGGPNNEQFF; clone size: .; D gene: TRBD2; J gene: TRBJ2-1; V gene: TRBV18
CDR3 DNA: TGTGCCAGCAGCCAAGAACCTGCAGGGTCCACAGATACGCAGTATTTT; CDR3 protein: CASSQEPAGSTDTQYF; clone size: .; D gene: .; J gene: TRBJ2-3; V gene: TRBV4-2
CDR3 DNA: TGCGCCAGCAGCTCGGGACTAGCGCTTCGCACAGATACGCAGTATTTT; CDR3 protein: CASSSGLALRTDTQYF; clone size: few; D gene: TRBD2; J gene: TRBJ2-3; V gene: TRBV5-1
CDR3 DNA: TGCAGCGTTGAAGCCGGGGCCGGGGAGCTGTTTTTT; CDR3 protein: CSVEAGAGELFF; clone size: .; D gene: .; J gene: TRBJ2-2; V gene: TRBV29-1
CDR3 DNA: TGTGCCAGCAGTTATGGACAGGAGGGAAACACCATATATTTT; CDR3 protein: CASSYGQEGNTIYF; clone size: .; D gene: TRBD1; J gene: TRBJ1-3; V gene: TRBV2
CDR3 DNA: TGTGCCATCACCCGGACTGAAACTAGCACAGATACGCAGTATTTT; CDR3 protein: CAITRTETSTDTQYF; clone size: .; D gene: .; J gene: TRBJ2-3; V gene: TRBV10-3
CDR3 DNA: TGCAGCGTCCAACCCACAAACTACAATGAGCAGTTCTTC; CDR3 protein: CSVQPTNYNEQFF; clone size: .; D gene: .; J gene: TRBJ2-1; V gene: TRBV29-1
CDR3 DNA: TGTGCCAGCAAAGCGGGCGGCCAAAATTCACCCCTCCACTTT; CDR3 protein: CASKAGGQNSPLHF; clone size: .; D gene: .; J gene: TRBJ1-6; V gene: TRBV28
CDR3 DNA: TGTGCCAGCAGCACGCTCCGGGACAGGGTTACCGGGGAGCTGTTTTTT; CDR3 protein: CASSTLRDRVTGELFF; clone size: .; D gene: TRBD1; J gene: TRBJ2-2; V gene: TRBV11-2
CDR3 DNA: TGCGCCAGCAGCTTGGGGCGGCCCTTCACAGATACGCAGTATTTT; CDR3 protein: CASSLGRPFTDTQYF; clone size: .; D gene: .; J gene: TRBJ2-3; V gene: TRBV5-1
CDR3 DNA: TGTGCCAGCAGCTTGTTAAGTAGGGGGCGGGAAGCTTTCTTT; CDR3 protein: CASSLLSRGREAFF; clone size: .; D gene: TRBD1; J gene: TRBJ1-1; V gene: TRBV5-8
CDR3 DNA: TGTGCCAGCAGCTTATTAGGGACAGGGGGTTCACCCCTCCACTTT; CDR3 protein: CASSLLGTGGSPLHF; clone size: .; D gene: TRBD1; J gene: TRBJ1-6; V gene: TRBV5-5
CDR3 DNA: TGTGCCAGCTCTCCCCCCGCGGCAGATGAAAAACTGTTTTTT; CDR3 protein: CASSPPAADEKLFF; clone size: .; D gene: .; J gene: TRBJ1-4; V gene: TRBV18
CDR3 DNA: TGTGCCAGCAGCCAAGACGAAGGACTACCTGGGGCCAACGTCCTGACTTTC; CDR3 protein: CASSQDEGLPGANVLTF; clone size: .; D gene: .; J gene: TRBJ2-6; V gene: TRBV14
CDR3 DNA: TGTGCCAGCAGTCAACTAGCGGGGGAAGCCTACGAGCAGTACTTC; CDR3 protein: CASSQLAGEAYEQYF; clone size: once; D gene: TRBD2; J gene: TRBJ2-7; V gene: TRBV27
CDR3 DNA: TGTGCCAGCAGTGAAGCGCGGGAGTGGGAGCAGTTCTTC; CDR3 protein: CASSEAREWEQFF; clone size: few; D gene: TRBD2; J gene: TRBJ2-1; V gene: TRBV2
CDR3 DNA: TGTGCCAGCAGTAATTACAGGGGCGAAGTCCAAGAGACCCAGTACTTC; CDR3 protein: CASSNYRGEVQETQYF; clone size: few; D gene: TRBD1; J gene: TRBJ2-5; V gene: TRBV28
CDR3 DNA: TGTGCCAGCAGGGACAGGGGTATGGCCACAGATACGCAGTATTTT; CDR3 protein: CASRDRGMATDTQYF; clone size: .; D gene: TRBD1; J gene: TRBJ2-3; V gene: TRBV6-4
CDR3 DNA: TGTGCCAGCTCACCACCGGGACAGAGAAGACCCGGGGAGCTGTTTTTT; CDR3 protein: CASSPPGQRRPGELFF; clone size: .; D gene: TRBD1; J gene: TRBJ2-2; V gene: TRBV18
CDR3 DNA: TGCAGCGTTGACCTGGCGGGAGGTAACTACGAGCAGTACTTC; CDR3 protein: CSVDLAGGNYEQYF; clone size: .; D gene: TRBD2; J gene: TRBJ2-7; V gene: TRBV29-1
CDR3 DNA: TGTGCCAGCAGCTTAGAAACAGATGGCTACACCTTC; CDR3 protein: CASSLETDGYTF; clone size: .; D gene: .; J gene: TRBJ1-2; V gene: TRBV11-2
CDR3 DNA: TGTGCCAGCAGCTTAGGGGGGGGGACACTCACAGATACGCAGTATTTT; CDR3 protein: CASSLGGGTLTDTQYF; clone size: .; D gene: .; J gene: TRBJ2-3; V gene: TRBV7-9
CDR3 DNA: TGTGCCAGCTCACCGGGGGCAGGGAGAACTGAAGCTTTCTTT; CDR3 protein: CASSPGAGRTEAFF; clone size: .; D gene: .; J gene: TRBJ1-1; V gene: TRBV18
CDR3 DNA: TGTGCCAGCAGGGCGGCGGGAGGGAGCGAAGAGACCCAGTACTTC; CDR3 protein: CASRAAGGSEETQYF; clone size: .; D gene: TRBD2; J gene: TRBJ2-5; V gene: TRBV2
CDR3 DNA: TGTTCCAGCAGCCTATCGATCGAGCAGTACTTC; CDR3 protein: CSSSLSIEQYF; clone size: .; D gene: .; J gene: TRBJ2-7; V gene: TRBV7-9